This passage covers 32 T cell receptor beta chains from one sample sequenced in a study of cytomegalovirus exposure and HLA in healthy donors. PCR was performed using 60 Vbeta and 13 Jbeta primers. The assay was immunoSEQ multiplex PCR, and TCRdb's table has in-frame clones only and misses some. The sample records tens of thousands of clones, about 70% being singletons. The sequenced material came from PBMCs. These receptors were taken from a man aged 35 to 55 in good health and CMV-seropositive.

This rearrangement joins TRBV5-1 to TRBJ2-5; TRBD2 aligns across 8 bases. The germline V gene encodes CDR1 SGHRS and CDR2 YFSETQ. The CDR3 is made up of 14 amino acids. V was pared by 2 bases and J by 7 bases, with 7 bases of the junction left unmatched. The CDR3 sequence: CASSFSGTEGTQYF. CDR3 coding DNA: TGCGCCAGCAGCTTTAGCGGGACGGAGGGGACCCAGTACTTC.

The V and J genes are TRBV9 and TRBJ1-1; 8 nucleotides agree with TRBD1. Germline values: CDR1 SGDLS, CDR2 YYNGEE. The CDR3 is 14 amino acids. V lost 3 bases and J lost 5; bases outside the gene matches: 6. The CDR3, as DNA: TGTGCCAGCAGCGCCCAGGGGGCGCAGACTGAAGCTTTCTTT. The encoded protein is CASSAQGAQTEAFF.

This chain joins TRBV6-4 and TRBJ2-2; D might be TRBD2 (5 bases). Germline V gene lookup returns CDR1 MRHNA and CDR2 SNTAGT. V lost 2 bases, J lost 5 bases, and 15 bases lay in between. The CDR3 is made up of 16 amino acids. CDR3 in DNA: TGTGCCAGCAGTGACCGGGGATTTAGAGGGACCGGGGAGCTGTTTTTT. Translation gives CASSDRGFRGTGELFF.

The chain has TRBV2 and TRBJ1-1; D is unresolved. V lost 7 bases, J lost 0 bases, and 12 bases lay in between. The germline V gene has CDR1 SNHLY and CDR2 FYNNEI. The CDR3 is made up of 14 amino acids. CDR3 coding DNA: TGTGCCAGCAATAATCCGGGTATGAACACTGAAGCTTTCTTT. Encoded protein: CASNNPGMNTEAFF.

The CDR3 nucleotides are TGTGCCAGCAGCGTAGCCGGGGTTGGAAACACCATATATTTT. Its translation is CASSVAGVGNTIYF. This rearrangement joins TRBV9 to TRBJ1-3, with D unresolved. Trimming took off 0 bases at V and 3 bases at J, with 7 bases between the two ends. This CDR3 region has 14 residues. Germline values: CDR1 SGDLS, CDR2 YYNGEE.

The chain combines TRBV2 with TRBJ2-5, with 8 bases fitting TRBD2. V trimming: 6 bases; J trimming: 2 bases; junction bases outside the gene matches: 14. Looked up from germline, CDR1 is SNHLY and CDR2 is FYNNEI. The CDR3 has 17 residues. The CDR3 sequence: CASREGTGGGRQETQYF. In nucleotides, the CDR3 is TGTGCCAGCAGAGAGGGGACCGGCGGGGGGAGACAAGAGACCCAGTACTTC.

The rearrangement uses TRBV7-9 and TRBJ2-5; D gene ambiguous. CDR1 and CDR2 from the germline V gene are SEHNR and FQNEAQ (reference sequence). This CDR3 spans 13 amino acids. Deletions cut 1 base from V and 8 bases from J, with 11 bases between. DNA of the CDR3: TGTGCCAGCAGCTTAGTCAATTCGGGTACCCAGTACTTC. Protein sequence: CASSLVNSGTQYF.

V is TRBV2 and J is TRBJ1-4; D not certain. This CDR3 has 13 amino acids. Trimming took 6 bases from V and 8 from J, leaving 13 bases between them. Germline CDR1 and CDR2: SNHLY and FYNNEI. For the CDR3, the DNA is TGTGCCAGCAGGGCAACAGAAGCCGAAAAACTGTTTTTT. Translated, it gives CASRATEAEKLFF.

The V call is TRBV18, the J call TRBJ1-3; D not certain. Germline loops: CDR1 KGHSH, CDR2 LQKENI. Trimming removed 4 bases at V and 1 base at J, with 20 bases between. The CDR3 length is 18 residues. The CDR3 sequence: CASSRGTPAAGSGNTIYF. The DNA for the CDR3 is TGTGCCAGCTCACGAGGCACACCGGCGGCGGGTTCTGGAAACACCATATATTTT.

The J gene is TRBJ1-1, the V gene TRBV5-6; 7 bases agree with TRBD1. The germline gives CDR1 SGHDT, CDR2 YYEEEE. Trimming took 4 bases from V and 0 from J; bases not matched to a gene: 9. The CDR3 totals 16 residues. The CDR3 here is CASSGDTGALNTEAFF. CDR3 bases: TGTGCCAGCAGCGGAGATACAGGGGCCCTGAACACTGAAGCTTTCTTT.

The chain employs TRBV23-1 and TRBJ2-1; TRBD1 matches at 8 bases. TRBV23-1 is flagged as an ORF with uncertain function. The V and J ends lost 3 bases and 10 bases, in that order; junction bases with no gene match: 8. The length of the CDR3 is 14 residues. Written as DNA, the CDR3 is TGCGCCAGCAGTCACCCTCGACAGGGGCACGAGCAGTTCTTC. Its protein is CASSHPRQGHEQFF.

This clone showed up just a few times. The V gene is TRBV27, the J gene TRBJ2-3; 12 bases match TRBD2. The V segment lost 6 bases and the J segment 6 bases; nucleotides outside the gene matches: 1. Germline lookup yields CDR1 MNHEY and CDR2 SMNVEV (reference sequence). This CDR3 has 13 amino acids. As DNA, the CDR3 is TGTGCCAGCAGGACTAGCGGGGGTGATACGCAGTATTTT. The encoded protein is CASRTSGGDTQYF.

This clone was seen a few times. V gene TRBV10-3 combines with J gene TRBJ2-4; TRBD2 is a possible D gene (5 bases). With 0 bases removed from V and 0 bases from J, the gap between germline ends came to 12 bases. This CDR3 contains 17 residues. CDR1 is ENHRY and CDR2 is SYGVKD in the germline V gene. CDR3 in amino acids: CAISESGGSLAKNIQYF. The CDR3 coding sequence is TGTGCCATCAGTGAGTCAGGCGGGTCCCTAGCCAAAAACATTCAGTACTTC.

This clone has more than one count but fewer than ten. V is TRBV27 and J is TRBJ2-2; D possibly corresponds to TRBD2 (7 bases). The CDR3 is 14 residues long. Trimming took off 5 bases at V and 1 base at J, with 8 bases between the two ends. Germline lookup yields CDR1 MNHEY and CDR2 SMNVEV (reference sequence). The CDR3 DNA reads TGTGCCAGCAGTAGGGGGGGGAACACCGGGGAGCTGTTTTTT. It yields the protein CASSRGGNTGELFF.

The chain carries TRBV21-1 and TRBJ2-5; the DNA was not compared with TRBD2, the D call given in the table. TRBV21-1 is annotated as a pseudogene. The CDR3 covers 17 residues. In DNA, the CDR3 is TGTGCCAGCAGCAAAGCGGTCTGGACTTGGTACCAAGAGACCCAGTACTTC. Its translation is CASSKAVWTWYQETQYF.

The chain has TRBV7-8 and TRBJ2-3, with D tentatively TRBD1 (5 bases). The V gene lost 1 base and the J gene lost 9 bases, with 11 bases spanning the gap. Germline values: CDR1 SGHVS, CDR2 FQNEAQ. The CDR3 extends over 13 amino acids. The CDR3 reads CASSLGTSQTQYF. The DNA for the CDR3 is TGTGCCAGCAGCTTAGGGACATCTCAAACGCAGTATTTT.

The rearrangement links TRBV7-9 to TRBJ2-2; D may be TRBD2 (6 bases). Germline assignment: CDR1 SEHNR and CDR2 FQNEAQ (reference sequence). The CDR3 loop spans 14 amino acids. The V and J ends lost 3 bases and 5 bases respectively, with 10 bases between them. The CDR3: CASSFLTSTGELFF. In DNA, the CDR3 is TGTGCCAGCAGCTTCCTGACTAGTACCGGGGAGCTGTTTTTT.

The chain combines TRBV19 with TRBJ1-2; 9 bases fit TRBD1. Germline CDR1 is LNHDA and CDR2 is SQIVND (reference sequence). The CDR3 has 14 residues. After removal of 3 bases from V and 8 bases from J, the junction contained 7 bases not matched to a gene. CDR3 DNA: TGTGCCAGTAGTATTCCGGGACAGGGTAAAGGCTACACCTTC. Translated: CASSIPGQGKGYTF. Combining the CDR3 with reference TRBV19 and TRBJ1-2 gives the whole variable domain DGGITQSPKYLFRKEGQNVTLSCEQNLNHDAMYWYRQDPGQGLRLIYYSQIVNDFQKGDIAEGYSVSREKKESFPLTVTSAQKNPTAFYLCASSIPGQGKGYTFGSGTRLTVV.

The chain couples TRBV19 to TRBJ2-1; 11 nucleotides align to TRBD2. Germline loops: CDR1 LNHDA, CDR2 SQIVND (reference sequence). The V gene end was trimmed by 4 bases and the J gene end by 7 bases; junction bases not matched to a gene: 9. This CDR3 has 16 amino acids. The CDR3 spells CASSTPTSGVGNEQFF. The DNA for the CDR3 is TGTGCCAGTAGTACCCCGACTAGCGGGGTAGGGAATGAGCAGTTCTTC.

The rearrangement joins TRBV6-6 to TRBJ2-7; 8 bases align to TRBD2. V trimming: 6 bases; J trimming: 5 bases; junction bases outside the gene matches: 15. Germline V lookup: CDR1 MNHNY, CDR2 SVGAGI (reference sequence). The CDR3 consists of 16 residues. CDR3 nucleotide sequence: TGTGCCAGCAGAGGTTCGGGGGGGGGCTCGGGGAACGAGCAGTACTTC. Amino acids: CASRGSGGGSGNEQYF.

The CDR3 here is CASSDRVQNYGYTF. The CDR3 DNA follows: TGTGCCAGCAGTGACAGGGTTCAAAACTATGGCTACACCTTC. The chain couples TRBV25-1 to TRBJ1-2, with D perhaps matching TRBD1 (5 bases). Trimming shortened V by 3 bases and J by 2 bases, and 10 bases separated the two germline ends. In germline, CDR1 is MGHDK, CDR2 SYGVNS. This CDR3 has 14 residues.

This clone was counted only a few times. The chain recombines TRBV21-1 with TRBJ2-7; the D segment call TRBD1 is taken from the table without a DNA check. TRBV21-1 is flagged as a pseudogene. The CDR3 covers 16 residues. The CDR3 sequence is CASSKETGIESYEQYF. In nucleotides, the CDR3 is TGTGCCAGCAGCAAAGAAACAGGGATAGAATCCTACGAGCAGTACTTC.

The chain couples TRBV12-5 to TRBJ2-5, with 7 bases aligning to TRBD2. With 6 bases clipped from V and 5 bases from J, the junction kept 9 bases outside the gene matches. Germline V gene data show CDR1 as LGHNT and CDR2 as FRNRAP. This CDR3 has 14 residues. The CDR3 here is CASGGGKARETQYF. As DNA, the CDR3 is TGTGCTAGTGGGGGGGGGAAGGCAAGGGAGACCCAGTACTTC.

The chain couples TRBV5-1 to TRBJ2-1; the match to TRBD1 covers 8 bases. The CDR3 extends over 15 amino acids. With V trimmed by 4 bases and J by 4 bases, 7 bases remained unmatched. The germline V gene has CDR1 SGHRS and CDR2 YFSETQ. CDR3 nucleotides: TGCGCCAGCAGCGTCGACAGGGGAAGGTACAATGAGCAGTTCTTC. This gives the protein CASSVDRGRYNEQFF.

This clone has just one count. V gene TRBV5-6 combines with J gene TRBJ1-5; D unclear. The CDR3 loop spans 13 amino acids. CDR1 is SGHDT and CDR2 is YYEEEE in the germline V gene. V was clipped by 0 bases and J by 7 bases, with 8 bases between them. In DNA, the CDR3 is TGTGCCAGCAGCTTGGGACTTTCCCAGCCCCAGCATTTT. Translated: CASSLGLSQPQHF.

Notes on this clone: Germline is not matched at one junction end, which may reflect a read error. The sample contains more than one DNA sequence encoding this CDR3. The chain combines TRBV5-6 with TRBJ1-1, with 7 bases fitting TRBD1. Germline V gene lookup returns CDR1 SGHDT and CDR2 YYEEEE. The CDR3 loop spans 14 amino acids. CDR3 nucleotide sequence: TGTGCCAGCAGCCCGCCTGGGACAGCACTTGAAGCTTTCTTC. Amino acids: CASSPPGTALEAFF.

The chain employs TRBV27 and TRBJ2-7, with 8 bases that match TRBD2. The ends lost 8 bases at V and 3 bases at J; junction bases unmatched: 12. Germline lookup yields CDR1 MNHEY and CDR2 SMNVEV (reference sequence). The CDR3 length is 15 residues. CDR3 in amino acids: CASRPIGSGVYEQYF. The DNA of the CDR3 is TGTGCCAGCCGACCGATTGGTAGCGGGGTCTACGAGCAGTACTTC.

The rearrangement joins TRBV11-3 to TRBJ2-1, with D possibly matching TRBD1 (6 bases). This CDR3 region has 15 residues. CDR1 and CDR2 (germline): SGHNT, YENEEA. The ends were cut back, 6 bases at V and 9 bases at J, with 21 bases in the middle. In nucleotides, the CDR3 is TGTGCCAGCAGTCGGATCCGGCAGGGGTTTGGTGAGCAGTTCTTC. Amino acids: CASSRIRQGFGEQFF.

Details on this clone: Without the conserved terminal phenylalanine or tryptophan, this CDR3 likely stems from a read error. The V call is TRBV5-5, the J call TRBJ1-2; 9 nucleotides match TRBD1. The junction had 7 bases not matched to a gene; V was cut back by 0 bases and J by 4 bases. The CDR3 runs 16 residues. Germline CDR1 reads SGHKS; CDR2 reads YYEKEE (reference sequence). CDR3 coding DNA: TGTGCCAGCAGCTTGGCCGCAACAGGGGGCCGCTATGGCTACACCTCC. This translates into CASSLAATGGRYGYTS.

The rearrangement joins TRBV6-4 to TRBJ2-3; perhaps TRBD1 as D (7 bases). V lost 3 bases and J 5 bases, leaving 15 bases between the germline ends. The CDR3 runs 15 residues. Germline lookup yields CDR1 MRHNA and CDR2 SNTAGT. DNA of the CDR3: TGTGCCAGCAGTGAGGGACAGATGGAGGGAGATACGCAGTATTTT. Residues: CASSEGQMEGDTQYF.

This clone has more than one count but fewer than ten. The chain couples TRBV28 to TRBJ1-2; no clear D. Germline lookup yields CDR1 MDHEN and CDR2 SYDVKM. This CDR3 region has 14 residues. Trimming left V 3 bases short and J 7 bases short, with 15 bases between. The CDR3 loop is CASSLDLGVGGYTF. In DNA, the CDR3 is TGTGCCAGCAGTTTGGACCTCGGGGTGGGTGGCTACACCTTC.

The chain links TRBV7-9 to TRBJ2-2; D is unclear. V was pared by 5 bases and J by 8 bases, with 9 bases between. The germline V gene encodes CDR1 SEHNR and CDR2 FQNEAQ (reference sequence). There are 12 residues in the CDR3. The CDR3: CASSGSQGELFF. DNA of the CDR3: TGTGCCAGCAGCGGTTCACAAGGGGAGCTGTTTTTT.